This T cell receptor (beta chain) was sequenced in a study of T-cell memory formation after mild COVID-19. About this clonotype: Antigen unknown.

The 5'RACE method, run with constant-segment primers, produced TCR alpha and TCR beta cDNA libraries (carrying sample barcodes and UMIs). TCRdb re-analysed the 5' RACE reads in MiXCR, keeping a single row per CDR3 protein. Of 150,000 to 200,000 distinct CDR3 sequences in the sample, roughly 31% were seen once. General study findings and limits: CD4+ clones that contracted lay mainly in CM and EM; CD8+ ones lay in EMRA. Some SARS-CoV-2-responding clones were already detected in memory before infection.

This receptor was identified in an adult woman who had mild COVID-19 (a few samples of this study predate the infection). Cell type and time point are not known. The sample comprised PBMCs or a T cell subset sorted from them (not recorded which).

The CDR3 here is CSASRRGSDGYTF. DNA of the CDR3: TGCAGTGCCTCCCGGCGGGGTTCTGATGGCTACACCTTC. The rearrangement links TRBV20-1 to TRBJ1-2; D is uncertain. V lost 6 bases and J 6 bases, leaving 17 bases between the germline ends. Per the germline V gene, CDR1 is DFQATT and CDR2 is SNEGSKA (reference sequence). The CDR3 runs to 13 residues.